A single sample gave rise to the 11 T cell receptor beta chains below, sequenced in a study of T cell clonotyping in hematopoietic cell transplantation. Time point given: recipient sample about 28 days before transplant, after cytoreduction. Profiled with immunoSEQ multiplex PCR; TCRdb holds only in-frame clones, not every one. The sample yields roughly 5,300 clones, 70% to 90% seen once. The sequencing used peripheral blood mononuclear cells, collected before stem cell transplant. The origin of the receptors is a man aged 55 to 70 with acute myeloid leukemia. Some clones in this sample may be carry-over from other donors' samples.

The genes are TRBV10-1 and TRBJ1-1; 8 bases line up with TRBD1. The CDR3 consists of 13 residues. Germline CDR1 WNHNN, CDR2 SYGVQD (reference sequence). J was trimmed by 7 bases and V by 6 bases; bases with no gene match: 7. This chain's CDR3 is CASRETGGGEAFF. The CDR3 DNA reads TGCGCCAGCAGGGAAACAGGGGGTGGTGAAGCTTTCTTT.

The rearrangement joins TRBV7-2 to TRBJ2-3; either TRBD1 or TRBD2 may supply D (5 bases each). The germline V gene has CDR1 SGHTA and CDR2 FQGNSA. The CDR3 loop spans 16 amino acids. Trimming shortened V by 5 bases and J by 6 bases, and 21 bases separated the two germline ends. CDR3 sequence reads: CASSRISGTARDTQYF. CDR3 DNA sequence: TGTGCCAGCAGCCGCATCTCAGGGACGGCGCGGGATACGCAGTATTTT.

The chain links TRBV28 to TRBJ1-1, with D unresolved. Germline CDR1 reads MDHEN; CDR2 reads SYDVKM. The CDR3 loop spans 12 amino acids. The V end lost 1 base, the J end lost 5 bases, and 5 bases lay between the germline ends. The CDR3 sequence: CASSLYSTEAFF. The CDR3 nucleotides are TGTGCCAGCAGTTTATACTCAACTGAAGCTTTCTTT.

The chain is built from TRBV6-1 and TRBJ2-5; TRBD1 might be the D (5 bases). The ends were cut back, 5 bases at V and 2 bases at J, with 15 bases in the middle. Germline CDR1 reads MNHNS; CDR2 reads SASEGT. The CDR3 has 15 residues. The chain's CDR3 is CASSIRQWAQETQYF. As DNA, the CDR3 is TGTGCCAGCAGTATACGACAGTGGGCTCAAGAGACCCAGTACTTC.

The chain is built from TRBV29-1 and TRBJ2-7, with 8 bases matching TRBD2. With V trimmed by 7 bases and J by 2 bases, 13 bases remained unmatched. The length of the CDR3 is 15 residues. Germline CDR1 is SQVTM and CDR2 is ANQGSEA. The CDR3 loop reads CSAANIAGHPYEQYF. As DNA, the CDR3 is TGCAGCGCGGCTAACATAGCGGGACACCCCTACGAGCAGTACTTC.

This CDR3 is CASSFLPGQGAEQYF. In DNA, the CDR3 is TGCGCCAGCAGCTTCCTCCCGGGACAGGGGGCCGAGCAGTACTTC. V and J are TRBV5-1 and TRBJ2-7; 12 nucleotides agree with TRBD1. V gave up 2 bases and J gave up 6 bases; unmatched junction bases: 6. CDR3 length equals 15 residues. CDR1 and CDR2 from the germline V gene are SGHRS and YFSETQ.

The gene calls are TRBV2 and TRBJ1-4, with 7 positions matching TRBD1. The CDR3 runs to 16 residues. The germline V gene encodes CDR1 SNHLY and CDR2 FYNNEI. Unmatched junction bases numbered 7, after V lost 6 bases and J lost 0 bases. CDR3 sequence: CASSRQGGPTNEKLFF. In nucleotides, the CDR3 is TGTGCCAGCAGCCGACAGGGAGGACCAACTAATGAAAAACTGTTTTTT. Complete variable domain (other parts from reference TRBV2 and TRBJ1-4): EPEVTQTPSHQVTQMGQEVILRCVPISNHLYFYWYRQILGQKVEFLVSFYNNEISEKSEIFDDQFSVERPDGSNFTLKIRSTKLEDSAMYFCASSRQGGPTNEKLFFGSGTQLSVL.

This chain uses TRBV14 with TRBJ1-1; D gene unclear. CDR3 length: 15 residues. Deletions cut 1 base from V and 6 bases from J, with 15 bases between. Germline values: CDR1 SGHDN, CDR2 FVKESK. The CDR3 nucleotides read TGTGCCAGCAGCCAAGCGTATGGGATCTCCTCTGAAGCTTTCTTT. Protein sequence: CASSQAYGISSEAFF. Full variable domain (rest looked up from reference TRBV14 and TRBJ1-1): EAGVTQFPSHSVIEKGQTVTLRCDPISGHDNLYWYRRVMGKEIKFLLHFVKESKQDESGMPNNRFLAERTGGTYSTLKVQPAELEDSGVYFCASSQAYGISSEAFFGQGTRLTVV.

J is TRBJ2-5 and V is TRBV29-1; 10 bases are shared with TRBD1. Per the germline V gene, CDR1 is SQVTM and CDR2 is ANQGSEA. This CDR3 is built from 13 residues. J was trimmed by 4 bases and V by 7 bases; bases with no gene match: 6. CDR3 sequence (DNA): TGCAGCGCCGGATGGACAGGGGGAGAGACCCAGTACTTC. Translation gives CSAGWTGGETQYF. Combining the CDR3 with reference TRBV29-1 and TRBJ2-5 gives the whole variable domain SAVISQKPSRDICQRGTSLTIQCQVDSQVTMMFWYRQQPGQSLTLIATANQGSEATYESGFVIDKFPISRPNLTFSTLTVSNMSPEDSSIYLCSAGWTGGETQYFGPGTRLLVL.

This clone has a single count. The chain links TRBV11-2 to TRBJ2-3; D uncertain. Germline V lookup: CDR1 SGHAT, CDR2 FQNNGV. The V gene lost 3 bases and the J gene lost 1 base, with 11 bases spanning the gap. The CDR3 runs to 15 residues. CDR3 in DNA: TGTGCCAGCAGCTTCGGTTCTGGGGGCACAGATACGCAGTATTTT. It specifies CASSFGSGGTDTQYF.

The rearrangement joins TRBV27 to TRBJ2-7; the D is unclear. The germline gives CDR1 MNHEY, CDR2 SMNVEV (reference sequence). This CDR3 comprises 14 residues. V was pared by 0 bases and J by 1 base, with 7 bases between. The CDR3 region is CASSLSSRSYEQYF. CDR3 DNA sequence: TGTGCCAGCAGTTTATCGTCCAGATCCTACGAGCAGTACTTC.